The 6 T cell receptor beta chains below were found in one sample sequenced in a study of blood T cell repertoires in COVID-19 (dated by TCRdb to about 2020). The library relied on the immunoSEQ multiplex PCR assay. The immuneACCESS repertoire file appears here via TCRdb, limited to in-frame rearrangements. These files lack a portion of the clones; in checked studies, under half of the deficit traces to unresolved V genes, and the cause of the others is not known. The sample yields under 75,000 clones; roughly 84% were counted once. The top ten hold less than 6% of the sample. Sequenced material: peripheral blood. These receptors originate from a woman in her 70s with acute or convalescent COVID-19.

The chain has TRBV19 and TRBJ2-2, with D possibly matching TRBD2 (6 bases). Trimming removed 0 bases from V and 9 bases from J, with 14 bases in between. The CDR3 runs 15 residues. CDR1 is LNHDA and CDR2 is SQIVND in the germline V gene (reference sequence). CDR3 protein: CASSIEGGIARELFF. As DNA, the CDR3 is TGTGCCAGTAGTATAGAAGGCGGGATTGCCCGGGAGCTGTTTTTT.

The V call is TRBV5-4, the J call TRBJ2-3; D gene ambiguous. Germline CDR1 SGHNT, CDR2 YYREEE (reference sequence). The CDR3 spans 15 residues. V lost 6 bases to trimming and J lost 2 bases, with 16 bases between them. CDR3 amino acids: CASTTQAMDTDTQYF. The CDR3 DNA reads TGTGCCAGCACTACGCAGGCTATGGACACAGATACGCAGTATTTT.

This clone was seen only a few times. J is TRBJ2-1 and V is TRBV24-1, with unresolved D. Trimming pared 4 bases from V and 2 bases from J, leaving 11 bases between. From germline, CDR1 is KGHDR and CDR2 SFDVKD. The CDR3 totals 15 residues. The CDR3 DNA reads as TGTGCCACCAGTGAAGGAACAGCTCCCTACAATGAGCAGTTCTTC. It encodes CATSEGTAPYNEQFF.

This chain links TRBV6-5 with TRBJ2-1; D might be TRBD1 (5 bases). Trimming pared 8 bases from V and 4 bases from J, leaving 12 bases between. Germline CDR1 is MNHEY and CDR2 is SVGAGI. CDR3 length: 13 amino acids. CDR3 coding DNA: TGTGCCAGCGACAGATACCATTACAATGAGCAGTTCTTC. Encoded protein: CASDRYHYNEQFF.

The CDR3, as DNA: TGTGCCAGCAGTATTCGGGGAGGTAATTCACCCCTCCACTTT. This gives the protein CASSIRGGNSPLHF. The chain has TRBV6-6 and TRBJ1-6, with no clear D. This CDR3 has 14 amino acids. Germline values: CDR1 MNHNY, CDR2 SVGAGI (reference sequence). V lost 5 bases and J 6 bases, leaving 11 bases between the germline ends.

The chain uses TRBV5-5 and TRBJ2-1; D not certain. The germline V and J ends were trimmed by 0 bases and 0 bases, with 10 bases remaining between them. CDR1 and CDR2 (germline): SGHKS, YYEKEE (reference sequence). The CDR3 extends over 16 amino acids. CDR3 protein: CASSLGQTPSYNEQFF. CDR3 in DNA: TGTGCCAGCAGCTTGGGTCAGACACCCTCCTACAATGAGCAGTTCTTC.